This T cell receptor beta chain was recorded in a study of CD8+ T cells in alopecia areata. General study findings and limits: While tofacitinib was given, many expanded lesional clones persisted in scalp and blood. Clonality was higher in lesional than normal scalp, especially in alopecia totalis/universalis.

V was cut by 3 bases and J by 4 bases, with 9 bases left in between. This CDR3 spans 14 amino acids. Germline loops: CDR1 MNHEY, CDR2 SMNVEV (reference sequence). Only a few counts were recorded for this clone. Its antigen is undetermined. Sequencing templates came from extracted RNA that was reverse transcribed into cDNA. Libraries were prepared by immunoSEQ multiplex PCR; TCRdb keeps only in-frame clonotypes and omits some of them. The profile shows 170,000 or so clones, about 60% of them singletons. Treatment described: oral pan-JAK inhibitor, 5-10 mg twice daily. Peripheral blood, together with lesional scalp punch biopsies, was collected from alopecia areata patients.

This chain uses TRBV27 with TRBJ2-2; D call uncertain. The source was CD8+ T cells sorted from blood, collected at week 24, from a patient treated with tofacitinib. This sequence originates from a human donor with alopecia areata. The CDR3: CASSFGPGTGELFF. CDR3 sequence (DNA): TGTGCCAGCAGTTTCGGCCCCGGCACCGGGGAGCTGTTTTTT.